Here is one TCR beta chain with its context. Its target is unknown. Germline is not matched at one junction end, which may reflect a read error. TCRdb reanalysed the reads using MiXCR and keeps one entry per CDR3 protein. The repertoire includes about 890,000 distinct CDR3 sequences, 31% of them detected once, and more than 13% sits in the top ten. The sample comes from a study of T cell repertoires in cytomegalovirus infection. Background on the study: Used in the study were CMV epitopes, some recently identified and HLA-C-restricted, others well-studied and HLA-B-restricted.

Germline V gene lookup returns CDR1 SEHNR and CDR2 FQNEAQ (reference sequence). The CDR3 totals 15 residues. The sequences come from cultured CD8+ T cells from PBMCs, collected from culture after CMV antigen stimulation. This clonotype was sampled from a human donor in good health (CMV status not recorded). Some clones in this sample may be carry-over from other donors' samples. This chain links TRBV7-9 with TRBJ1-2; TRBD1 is a possible D gene (6 bases). CDR3 sequence reads: CANSLEGGLKYGYTF. DNA for the CDR3: TGTGCCAACAGCTTAGAAGGGGGGCTAAAGTATGGCTACACCTTC.